The sequence of this T cell receptor beta chain was determined in a study of blood T cell repertoires in COVID-19 (dated by TCRdb to 2018 to 2021). About the full investigation: Samples covering the acute and convalescent phases of COVID-19 were provided by collaborators in the United States, Italy and Spain. The prospective study material was composed of cDNA or gDNA derived from T cells, B-cell-depleted T cells, or PBMCs. Deeply sampled blood TCRbeta repertoires from subjects exposed to, actively infected with, or recovered from COVID-19 were included in the dataset. The repertoires were made available in a free public database intended to serve as a resource for research on the immune response to SARS-CoV-2. Samples were obtained from the ongoing ImmuneRACE study (first 160 participants) and from 1,254 subjects provided by 6 global collaborators. The sample metadata nearly always contained a de-identified subject ID, COVID-19 status, age in years and sex. Where available, HLA class I and class II types were obtained from metadata supplied by the sample provider rather than from assay-based typing. General conclusions and limits of the study: How much clinical and demographic metadata was included differed by source and by participant, and the metadata was provided uncurated.

TCRbeta CDR3 regions were amplified from genomic DNA using the immunoSEQ Assay, a bias-controlled multiplex PCR. The study's processing was this. Within the assay, amplification of reference gene primers was used to estimate how many nucleated cells each sample contained. Sequence reads were collapsed and filtered to measure the absolute abundance of every unique TCRbeta CDR3 rearrangement. For each sample, productive Simpson clonality was calculated as the square root of Simpson's diversity index over productive rearrangements. The clones in this table, taken by TCRdb from immuneACCESS, are in-frame only. Not every clone is retained; where verified, under half of the shortfall comes from an unresolved V gene, and the cause of the rest is unknown. Clone size and V and J calls were adopted from that table, with D and trimming inferred from the DNA. The sample contains approximately 150,000 clones, approximately 83% of them found a single time. The top ten constitute approximately 5.1% of the sample.

As for this clone: The antigen it recognizes is unknown. No base-level quality is on record; no much larger clone is a single base apart.

Cut back by 4 bases and 1 base, the V and J ends lie 17 bases apart. CDR3 length: 17 amino acids, cysteine to phenylalanine. Of all the DNA, just the CDR3 is kept, 51 bases in frame from base 1. Via the germline V gene, CDR1 is MDHEN and CDR2 SYDVKM. In the prospective study, participants were roughly 18 to 100 years old, resided in about two dozen geographic areas of the United States, and were enrolled through a virtual design. To assign participants to cohorts, the prospective study relied on clinical history that participants themselves reported in a screening survey and a study questionnaire. A participant counted as exposed if, within 2 weeks of entering the study, that participant had been in contact with someone who had a PCR-confirmed or clinician-diagnosed COVID-19 case. In the prospective study, whole blood, serum and a nasopharyngeal or oropharyngeal swab were collected from each participant by mobile phlebotomists. Additional blood draws and questionnaires over an approximately two-month period could optionally be provided by prospective study participants. Blood samples from the prospective study were shipped frozen or at room temperature prior to DNA extraction.

The sequence came from a man aged 70 or older who had been exposed to COVID-19. Rearrangement joined TRBV28 to TRBJ1-5; a tentative D call is TRBD1 (5 bases match). The sequencing sample was made of PBMCs or T cells enriched from blood (not recorded which). The DNA sequence reads TGTGCCAGCAGTTCCCGAATGAGTACAGGAAGCAATCAGCCCCAGCATTTT. This encodes CASSSRMSTGSNQPQHF.